The T cell receptor (beta chain) under discussion was sequenced for a study of blood T cells in healthy people across ages. General study points: Donors of long life had a larger count of naive CD4+ cells and greater diversity than aged donors. Calculation of diversity from one million T cells yielded estimates considered to be underestimates.

Using a J-beta primer mix together with a sample-barcoded 5' primer, a second PCR was run for about 7 to 12 cycles. A single record per CDR3 protein comes from TCRdb applying MiXCR to the 5' RACE reads. The sample lists about 760,000 distinct CDR3 sequences; more than 55% were seen once. The CDR3 has 14 residues. V gave up 0 bases and J gave up 10 bases, with 10 bases separating them. Germline V lookup: CDR1 MNHEY, CDR2 SVGEGT. This clonotype has just one count. The antigen remains unidentified. The chain couples TRBV6-2 or TRBV6-3 to TRBJ1-6; no firm D call. Sequencing used blood. This TCR was sampled from a man aged 40-55 years in good health. The CDR3 loop reads CASSYSQWRSPLHF. In DNA form, the CDR3 reads TGTGCCAGCAGTTACTCTCAGTGGCGATCACCCCTCCACTTT.